This T cell receptor (beta chain) stems from a study of T-cell memory formation after mild COVID-19. Background on the study: Across donors, TCR clusters were largely donor specific. Whole-study findings and limits: Day 15 to 85 contractors were CD4/CD8 balanced; later expanders leaned CD4+.

Germline V gives CDR1 SGHTA, CDR2 FQGNSA. V lost 1 base, J lost 8 bases, and 7 bases stayed unmatched. The CDR3 sequence is 16 residues long. As for this clonotype: What it recognizes is unknown.

TCRdb independently ran MiXCR on the 5' RACE reads; one entry per CDR3 protein. The data contain about 360,000 distinct CDR3 sequences, approximately 14% of them singletons. The chain has TRBV7-2 and TRBJ2-1; the match to TRBD2 covers 11 bases. Material: PBMCs or a T cell subset sorted from them (not recorded which). The source is a man in his late teens or twenties who had mild COVID-19 (a few samples of this study predate the infection). Cell type and time point are not known. CDR3 DNA sequence: TGTGCCAGCAGCTTAGTAGCGGGGGGGGCGACGGATGAGCAGTTCTTC. Translation gives CASSLVAGGATDEQFF. Full variable domain (remainder filled in from reference TRBV7-2 and TRBJ2-1): GAGVSQSPSNKVTEKGKDVELRCDPISGHTALYWYRQSLGQGLEFLIYFQGNSAPDKSGLPSDRFSAERTGGSVSTLTIQRTQQEDSAVYLCASSLVAGGATDEQFFGPGTRLTVL.